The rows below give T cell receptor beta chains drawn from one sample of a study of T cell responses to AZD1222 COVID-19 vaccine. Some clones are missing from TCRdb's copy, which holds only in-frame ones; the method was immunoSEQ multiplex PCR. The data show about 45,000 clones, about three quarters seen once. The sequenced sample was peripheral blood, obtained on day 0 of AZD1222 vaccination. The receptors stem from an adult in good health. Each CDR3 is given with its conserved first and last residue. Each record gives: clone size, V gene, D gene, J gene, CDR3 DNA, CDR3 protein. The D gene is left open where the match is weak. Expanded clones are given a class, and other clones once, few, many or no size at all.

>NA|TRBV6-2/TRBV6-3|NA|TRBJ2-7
TGTGCCAGCAGTTACTCGAGAGGGAACGAGCAGTACTTC
CASSYSRGNEQYF
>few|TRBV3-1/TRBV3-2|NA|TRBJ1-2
TGTGCCAGCAGCACAGGTGGGAACTATGGCTACACCTTC
CASSTGGNYGYTF
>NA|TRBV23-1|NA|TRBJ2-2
TGCGCTTTGCGGGATTCGGGACCGACTTCGAACACCGGGGAGCTGTTTTTT
CALRDSGPTSNTGELFF
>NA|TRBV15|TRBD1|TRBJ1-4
TGTGCCACTCGGCCGGGACAGGGGAGAGGAAAACTGTTTTTT
CATRPGQGRGKLFF
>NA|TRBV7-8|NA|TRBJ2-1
TGTGCCAGCAGCCAGTATGGGGACTACAATGAGCAGTTCTTC
CASSQYGDYNEQFF
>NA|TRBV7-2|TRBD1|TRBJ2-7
TGTGCCAGCAGCTCGCAACAGGGGGTCGGGGTTGGGGAGCAGTACTTC
CASSSQQGVGVGEQYF
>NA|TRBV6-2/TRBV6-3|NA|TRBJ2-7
TGTGCCAGCAGTTACTCTCCCCTACCTGAGCAGTACTTC
CASSYSPLPEQYF
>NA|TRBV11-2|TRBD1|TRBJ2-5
TGTGCCAGCAGCTTTTCACAGGGGATACAAGAGACCCAGTACTTC
CASSFSQGIQETQYF
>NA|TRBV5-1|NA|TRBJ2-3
TGCGCCAGCAGCGTGGGCTTGACACAAAGCACAGATACGCAGTATTTT
CASSVGLTQSTDTQYF
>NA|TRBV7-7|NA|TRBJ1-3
TGTGCTAGCAGCTACAGGAGGGGCTCGCTCTTTTCTGGAAACACCATATATTTT
CASSYRRGSLFSGNTIYF
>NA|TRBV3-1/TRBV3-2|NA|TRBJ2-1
TGTGCCAGCAGCCAAGTGGCGGGGACCCCCTACAATGAGCAGTTCTTC
CASSQVAGTPYNEQFF
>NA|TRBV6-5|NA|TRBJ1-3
TGTGCCAGCAGTTACTCGATTACCCACGGAAACACCATATATTTT
CASSYSITHGNTIYF
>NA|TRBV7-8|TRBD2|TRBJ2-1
TGTGCCAGCAGGGTTGGGGAGGGCAATGAGCAGTTCTTC
CASRVGEGNEQFF
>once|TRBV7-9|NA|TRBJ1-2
TGTGCCAGCAGCCACCCTGGGGACCCACTAACCTTC
CASSHPGDPLTF
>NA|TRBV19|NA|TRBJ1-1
TGTGCCAGTAGTATAAAAAGGGGGACTGAAGCTTTCTTT
CASSIKRGTEAFF
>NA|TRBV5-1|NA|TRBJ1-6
TGCGCCAGCAGCTTGGCCCAGGACGGCTCACCCCTCCACTTT
CASSLAQDGSPLHF
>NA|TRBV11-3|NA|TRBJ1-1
TGTGCCAGCAGCGCCGTACGAGGAAACACTGAAGCTTTCTTT
CASSAVRGNTEAFF
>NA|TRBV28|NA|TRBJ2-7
TGTGCCAGCAGTTTAGGACTCCCCCCCGAGCAGTACTTC
CASSLGLPPEQYF
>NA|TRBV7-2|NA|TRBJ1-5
TGTGCCAGCAGTGGTGGGGTCAGCAATCAGCCCCAGCATTTT
CASSGGVSNQPQHF
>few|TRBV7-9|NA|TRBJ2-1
TGTGCCCTCGAGTCCTACAATGAGCAGTTCTTC
CALESYNEQFF
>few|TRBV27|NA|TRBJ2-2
TGTGCCAGCCGACAGAGCGCGAACACCGGGGAGCTGTTTTTT
CASRQSANTGELFF
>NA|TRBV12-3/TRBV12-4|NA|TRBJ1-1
TGTGCCAGCAGTTTTTGGCCATCTGAAGCTTTCTTT
CASSFWPSEAFF
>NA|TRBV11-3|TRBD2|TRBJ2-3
TGTGCCAGCAGCTCGGGGACTAGCGGTACTAGCACAGATACGCAGTATTTT
CASSSGTSGTSTDTQYF
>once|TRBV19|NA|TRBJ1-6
TGTGCCAGTAGTATATACGCAGACGAAAATTCACCCCTCCACTTT
CASSIYADENSPLHF
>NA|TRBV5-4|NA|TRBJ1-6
TGTGCCAGCAGCTTGGTAGGCGCGGGGGGAAATTCACCCCTCCACTTT
CASSLVGAGGNSPLHF
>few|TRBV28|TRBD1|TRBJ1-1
TGTGCCAGCAGTTCCTTACAGGGGGTGGGAGTCCATAGGTCGGACACTGAAGCTTTCTTT
CASSSLQGVGVHRSDTEAFF
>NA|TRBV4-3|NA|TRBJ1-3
TGCGCCAGCAGCCCCCGGGCAGGGGGAAACACCATATATTTT
CASSPRAGGNTIYF
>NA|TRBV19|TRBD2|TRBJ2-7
TGTGCCAGTAGTATCGCTAGCGGGGGCCTACCCTACGAGCAGTACTTC
CASSIASGGLPYEQYF
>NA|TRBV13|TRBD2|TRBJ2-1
TGTGCCAGCAGCCCTATAAGTATGGGGGTAGCGGGGATGAGAGAGCAGTTCTTC
CASSPISMGVAGMREQFF
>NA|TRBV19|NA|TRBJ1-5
TGTGCCAGTAGTGGGAGCAATCAGCCCCAGCATTTT
CASSGSNQPQHF
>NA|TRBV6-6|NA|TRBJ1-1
TGTGCCAGCAGATTCCAGATGGACACTGAAGCTTTCTTT
CASRFQMDTEAFF
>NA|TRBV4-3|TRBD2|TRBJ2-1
TGCGCCAGCAGCCAAGACAGCGGGACCGACAATGAGCAGTTCTTC
CASSQDSGTDNEQFF
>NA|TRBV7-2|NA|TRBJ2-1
TGTGCCAGCAGCTTAATCTCCTACAATGAGCAGTTCTTC
CASSLISYNEQFF
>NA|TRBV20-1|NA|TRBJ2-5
TGCAGTGCTAGCAGTCAGACCCAGTACTTC
CSASSQTQYF
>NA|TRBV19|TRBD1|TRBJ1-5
TGTGCCAGTAGCACGACAGGGGGCAATCAGCCCCAGCATTTT
CASSTTGGNQPQHF
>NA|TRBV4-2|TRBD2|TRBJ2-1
TGTGCCAGCAGCCAAGAGTATGGGGGGACTATATACAATGAGCAGTTCTTC
CASSQEYGGTIYNEQFF
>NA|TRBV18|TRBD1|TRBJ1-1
TGTGCCAGCTCACTAATGGACAGGGATCCTGAAGCTTTCTTT
CASSLMDRDPEAFF
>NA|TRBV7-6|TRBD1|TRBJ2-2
TGTGCCAGCAGTCCAAGACAGGGGGCGAGCACCGGGGAGCTGTTTTTT
CASSPRQGASTGELFF
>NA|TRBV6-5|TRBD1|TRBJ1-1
TGTGCCAGCAGCCAACCGGGACAGGCGAACACTGAAGCTTTCTTT
CASSQPGQANTEAFF
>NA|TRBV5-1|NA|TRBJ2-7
TGCGCCAGCAGCCGCGGGACAGCATACGAGCAGTACTTC
CASSRGTAYEQYF
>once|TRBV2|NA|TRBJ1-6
TGTGCCAGCAGTGAAGCGCTTGGGGGAGTGTATTCACCCCTCCACTTT
CASSEALGGVYSPLHF
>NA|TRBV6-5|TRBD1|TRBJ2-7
TGTGCCAGCAGTCGGACAGGGGGGTCCCACGAGCAGTACTTC
CASSRTGGSHEQYF
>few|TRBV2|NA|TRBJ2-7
TGTGCCAGCAGTGGGAGACTGATAAGCTACGAGCAGTACTTC
CASSGRLISYEQYF
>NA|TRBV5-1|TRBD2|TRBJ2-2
TGCGCCAGCAGCTTGGATATTGGCGGGGGGACGAACACCGGGGAGCTGTTTTTT
CASSLDIGGGTNTGELFF